The present entry profiles one T cell receptor beta chain with its context. The CDR3 consists of 15 residues. Per germline, CDR1 MNHEY and CDR2 SVGAGI. V was clipped by 6 bases and J by 5 bases; unmatched bases: 7. Produced via immunoSEQ multiplex PCR; TCRdb's table is partial and in-frame only. The repertoire holds some 80,000 clones, with around 90% as singletons. This specimen comes from a study of blood T cell repertoires in COVID-19. This TCR was sampled from a human donor in a cohort sampled during active COVID-19. This chain uses TRBV6-5 with TRBJ2-1, with 10 bases identical to TRBD2. The sequenced material came from peripheral blood. The CDR3, as DNA: TGTGCCAGCAGGCGGACTAGCGGTAAGAACAATGAGCAGTTCTTC. It translates to CASRRTSGKNNEQFF.